The rows below give T cell receptor beta chains drawn from one sample of a study of T cell repertoires in cytomegalovirus infection. For these receptors, no antigen is known. One entry per CDR3 protein, called by TCRdb with MiXCR from the reads. The sample holds about 310,000 distinct CDR3 sequences, approximately 25% seen once. The sequencing used cultured PBMCs, collected from culture after CMV antigen stimulation. The origin of the receptors is a human donor in good health (CMV status not recorded). Some clones in this sample may be carry-over from other donors' samples. Both conserved end residues are part of each CDR3. The order of the fields is V gene, J gene, clone size, D gene, CDR3 DNA, CDR3 protein. The D gene is left open where the match is weak. A row's size may be missing; if present it is once, few, many or a size class.

TRBV18	TRBJ1-1	few	.	TGTGCCAGCTCCCTCATGGGGTCACAGAACACTGAAGCTTTCTTT	CASSLMGSQNTEAFF
TRBV19	TRBJ1-2	.	.	TGTGCCAGTAACGTCTCGCCGTATGGCTACACCTTC	CASNVSPYGYTF
TRBV7-2	TRBJ2-1	many	.	TGTGCCAGCAGCTTAGCGGGGTCGGAACTCTACAATGAGCAGTTCTTC	CASSLAGSELYNEQFF
TRBV7-2	TRBJ2-5	many	.	TGTGCCAGCAGCTTTCTTCCCAGCGGAAGTCAAGAGGCCCAGTACTTC	CASSFLPSGSQEAQYF
TRBV7-2	TRBJ2-7	many	.	TGTGCCAGCAGAGGTTCTGTAGGTTACGAGCAGTACTTC	CASRGSVGYEQYF
TRBV12-3/TRBV12-4	TRBJ2-5	.	.	TGTGCCAGCAGTTCAACGGGAGCTGGTGGAGAGACCCAGTACTTC	CASSSTGAGGETQYF
TRBV7-2	TRBJ2-5	many	TRBD2	TGTGCCAGCAGCCCCGGACTAGCGGGAGTAGAGACCCAGTACTTC	CASSPGLAGVETQYF
TRBV27	TRBJ1-2	.	TRBD1	TGTGCCAGCAGTTTTTTGTTGGACAGGGGTAACTATGGCTACACCTTC	CASSFLLDRGNYGYTF
TRBV7-8	TRBJ1-1	few	.	TGTGCCAGCAGCTTAGTTCCGAGGGACATGAACACTGAAGCTTTCTTT	CASSLVPRDMNTEAFF
TRBV2	TRBJ2-3	.	.	TGTGCCAGCAGTGAAATGTCGGGATCAGATACGCAGTATTTT	CASSEMSGSDTQYF
TRBV7-2	TRBJ1-6	many	.	TGTGCCAGCAGCTTAGGGCGGCAGTATAATTCACCCCTCCACTTT	CASSLGRQYNSPLHF
TRBV28	TRBJ2-1	.	.	TGTGCCAGCAGTTTATTCCTGGGGGGGGGGCAGAGCTCCCCCGGGAATGAGCAGTTCTTC	CASSLFLGGGQSSPGNEQFF
TRBV29-1	TRBJ2-5	.	TRBD1	TGCAGCGTTGACGGGGCGGGGGGACAGGGGTTTTCGGAGACCCAGTACTTC	CSVDGAGGQGFSETQYF
TRBV7-2	TRBJ2-5	many	TRBD2	TGTGCCAGCAGCTTTCGGACTAGCGGGAGGGCCAGAGAGACCCAGTACTTC	CASSFRTSGRARETQYF
TRBV7-2	TRBJ1-2	.	.	TGTGCCAGCAGCCAGGGTTCCTACAGCTGGGGCTACACCTTC	CASSQGSYSWGYTF
TRBV20-1	TRBJ1-1	few	.	TGCAGTGCTAGTCTTCAGGGAAACACTGAAGCTTTCTTT	CSASLQGNTEAFF
TRBV6-1	TRBJ2-1	.	.	TGTGCCAGCACCTCCCCCTCGTACAAGCAGTTCTTC	CASTSPSYKQFF